These 12 T cell receptor beta chains originate from one sample sequenced in a study of prognosis after radiotherapy for stage I lung cancer. Starting from genomic DNA, TCR beta CDR3 was amplified through two-round multiplex PCR. Each TRBV and TRBJ gene had its own primer in the first PCR round. Using its own MiXCR run on the multiplex PCR reads, TCRdb lists one record per CDR3 protein. The sample has 20,000 or so distinct CDR3 sequences, about a quarter seen once. The source material was PBMCs, sampled before or after stereotactic body radiation therapy (not recorded which). Receptors were obtained from a donor over 45 with non-small cell lung cancer.

The V and J genes are TRBV28 and TRBJ2-1, with D possibly matching TRBD2 (6 bases). This CDR3 has 13 residues. V lost 7 bases to trimming and J lost 7 bases, with 14 bases between them. Germline CDR1 is MDHEN and CDR2 is SYDVKM. CDR3 protein: CASNSRESNEQFF. CDR3 bases: TGTGCCAGCAACAGTCGGGAGTCAAATGAGCAGTTCTTC.

Concerning this clonotype: An end of the junction does not agree with germline; a read error may underlie this. The V gene is TRBV20-1, the J gene TRBJ2-3, with D unresolved. The germline V gene has CDR1 DFQATT and CDR2 SNEGSKA (reference sequence). The CDR3 runs 12 residues. The CDR3, as DNA: TGCAGCCCTGAGGTAAACACAGATACTCAGTATTTT. Its translation: CSPEVNTDTQYF.

This chain's CDR3 is CASSLGVGLETQYF. The CDR3 region has the DNA TGTGCCAGCAGTCTTGGGGTGGGTCTAGAGACCCAGTACTTC. The chain links TRBV6-2 or TRBV6-3 to TRBJ2-5; no reliable D call. This CDR3 is 14 amino acids long. Between the trimmed V and J ends, which lost 5 bases and 4 bases, there was a span of 14 bases. Germline V gene lookup returns CDR1 MNHEY and CDR2 SVGEGT.

Ten or more counts support this clonotype. V usage is TRBV12-3 or TRBV12-4 and J usage is TRBJ2-6, with D unclear. This CDR3 is built from 15 residues. Trimming took 6 bases from V and 4 from J, leaving 13 bases between them. This CDR3 reads CASSPPLAGANVLTF. The DNA for the CDR3 is TGTGCCAGCAGCCCTCCGCTGGCCGGGGCCAACGTCCTGACTTTC.

With respect to this clonotype: This may stem from a read error, because a much larger clone lies one nucleotide away. The chain carries TRBV6-5 and TRBJ1-1, with 9 bases lining up with TRBD1. The CDR3 sequence is 15 residues long. Germline loops: CDR1 MNHEY, CDR2 SVGAGI. The CDR3 sequence is CASRYSGQGSTEAFF. In nucleotides, the CDR3 is TGTGCCAGCAGATACTCGGGACAGGGCTCCACTGAAGCTTTCTTT.

The chain uses TRBV11-2 and TRBJ2-1; D possibly corresponds to TRBD2 (5 bases). The ends were cut back, 3 bases at V and 15 bases at J, with 18 bases in the middle. The CDR3 consists of 13 residues. Germline CDR1 reads SGHAT; CDR2 reads FQNNGV. The CDR3: CASSLSVSVSLFF. As DNA, the CDR3 is TGTGCCAGCAGCTTGAGTGTTAGCGTGAGTTTGTTCTTC.

This clonotype was detected ten times or more. The chain joins TRBV28 to TRBJ2-5; 10 positions match TRBD1. The CDR3 is 16 residues long. The germline CDR1 and CDR2 sequences are MDHEN and SYDVKM. The trim removed 2 bases at V and 7 bases at J, leaving 10 bases unmatched. CDR3 bases: TGTGCCAGCAGTTTAGTGGGGACAGGGGATCGAGGGACCCAGTACTTC. Translation: CASSLVGTGDRGTQYF.

At least ten counts were recorded for this clonotype. The CDR3 loop reads CAISDRAATDTQYF. In nucleotides, the CDR3 is TGTGCCATCAGTGATCGGGCGGCCACAGATACGCAGTATTTT. The J gene is TRBJ2-3, the V gene TRBV10-3; no firm D call. CDR1 is ENHRY and CDR2 is SYGVKD in the germline V gene. V gave up 3 bases and J gave up 2 bases, with 9 bases separating them. The CDR3 is 14 amino acids.

This clonotype was observed at least ten times. This chain connects TRBV2 to TRBJ2-2; D not certain. The germline gives CDR1 SNHLY, CDR2 FYNNEI. V was clipped by 7 bases and J by 2 bases, with 14 bases between them. The CDR3 covers 15 residues. The CDR3 protein is CASNPQVENTGELFF. The CDR3 DNA reads TGTGCCAGCAACCCTCAGGTCGAAAACACCGGGGAGCTGTTTTTT.

This clonotype came up many times. The rearrangement uses TRBV6-1 and TRBJ1-1, with D unclear. The V end was cut by 7 bases, the J end by 4 bases, with 19 bases between. Germline V CDR1 and CDR2: MNHNS, SASEGT. The CDR3 has 15 amino acids. The CDR3 DNA reads TGTGCCAGCACCGAAGAAGATGGACTGGGCACTGAAGCTTTCTTT. This sequence encodes CASTEEDGLGTEAFF.

This clonotype has at least ten counts. The CDR3 DNA reads TGTGCCATCAGTGACCCCTACACAGATACGCAGTATTTT. Translated, it gives CAISDPYTDTQYF. The rearrangement joins TRBV10-3 to TRBJ2-3; D uncertain. Germline V lookup: CDR1 ENHRY, CDR2 SYGVKD. The V end was cut by 3 bases, the J end by 2 bases, with 6 bases between. The CDR3 loop spans 13 amino acids.

Many counts were recorded for this clonotype. The CDR3 coding sequence is TGTGCCAGCAGCCCCCCCCTAGCGGGAGGGCCAGCAGATACGCAGTATTTT. Its protein product is CASSPPLAGGPADTQYF. The chain uses TRBV3-1 and TRBJ2-3; TRBD2 aligns across 12 bases. This CDR3 contains 17 residues. Germline V gives CDR1 LGHDT, CDR2 YNNKEL (reference sequence). After removal of 4 bases from V and 4 bases from J, the junction contained 9 bases not matched to a gene.